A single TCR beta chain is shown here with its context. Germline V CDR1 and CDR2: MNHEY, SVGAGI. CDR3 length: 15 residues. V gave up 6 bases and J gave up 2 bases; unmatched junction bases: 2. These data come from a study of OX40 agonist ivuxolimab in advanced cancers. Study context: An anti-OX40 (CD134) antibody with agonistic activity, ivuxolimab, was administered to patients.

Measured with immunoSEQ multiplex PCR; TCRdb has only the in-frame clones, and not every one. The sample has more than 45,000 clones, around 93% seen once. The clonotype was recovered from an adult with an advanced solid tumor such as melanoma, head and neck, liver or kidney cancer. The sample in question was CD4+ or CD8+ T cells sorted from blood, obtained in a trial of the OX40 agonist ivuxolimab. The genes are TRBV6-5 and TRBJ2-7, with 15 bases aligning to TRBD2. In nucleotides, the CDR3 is TGTGCCAGCAGAAGGACTAGCGGGAGGGCCTACGAGCAGTACTTC. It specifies CASRRTSGRAYEQYF.